What follows are 3 T cell receptor beta chains derived from one specimen sequenced in a study of blood T cell repertoires in COVID-19. Clones were read by immunoSEQ multiplex PCR, and TCRdb kept only the in-frame ones, dropping some. This table has about 40,000 clones, roughly nine tenths appearing once. Sequenced: peripheral blood. All receptors come from a human donor in a cohort sampled during active COVID-19.

V is TRBV4-1 and J is TRBJ2-6; D gene ambiguous. CDR3 length: 16 amino acids. Trimming removed 4 bases from V and 1 base from J, with 11 bases in between. Germline V gene data show CDR1 as MGHRA and CDR2 as YSYEKL. CDR3 region: CASSRTQESGANVLTF. CDR3 nucleotide sequence: TGCGCCAGCAGCCGCACCCAGGAATCTGGGGCCAACGTCCTGACTTTC.

This sequence joins TRBV5-6 and TRBJ1-1; TRBD1 might be the D (5 bases). The CDR3 runs 13 residues. Germline V gene data show CDR1 as SGHDT and CDR2 as YYEEEE. V was shortened by 4 bases and J by 1 base, with 8 bases between the two germline ends. The CDR3 DNA sequence: TGTGCCAGCAGCGCCGACAGGAACACTGAAGCTTTCTTT. The encoded protein is CASSADRNTEAFF. Full variable domain (remainder filled in from reference TRBV5-6 and TRBJ1-1): DAGVTQSPTHLIKTRGQQVTLRCSPKSGHDTVSWYQQALGQGPQFIFQYYEEEERQRGNFPDRFSGHQFPNYSSELNVNALLLGDSALYLCASSADRNTEAFFGQGTRLTVV.

J is TRBJ2-2 and V is TRBV15, with 8 bases that match TRBD1. This CDR3 comprises 16 residues. V lost 4 bases, J lost 4 bases, and 8 bases stayed unmatched. Germline values: CDR1 LNHNV, CDR2 YYDKDF (reference sequence). The DNA of the CDR3 is TGTGCCACCAGCATCGGTTGGGACAGGCCCACCGGGGAGCTGTTTTTT. Amino acids: CATSIGWDRPTGELFF.